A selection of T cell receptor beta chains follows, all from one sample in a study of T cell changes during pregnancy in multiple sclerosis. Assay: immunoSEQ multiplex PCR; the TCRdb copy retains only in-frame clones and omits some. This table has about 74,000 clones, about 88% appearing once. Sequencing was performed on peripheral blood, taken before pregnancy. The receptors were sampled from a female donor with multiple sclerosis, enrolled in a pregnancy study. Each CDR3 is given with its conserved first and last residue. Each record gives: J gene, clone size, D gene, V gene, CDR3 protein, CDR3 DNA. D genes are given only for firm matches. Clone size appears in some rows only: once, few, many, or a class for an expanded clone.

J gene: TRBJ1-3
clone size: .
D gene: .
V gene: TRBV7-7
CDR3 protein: CASSPGTGNTIYF
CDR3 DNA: TGTGCCAGCAGCCCGGGGACAGGAAACACCATATATTTT

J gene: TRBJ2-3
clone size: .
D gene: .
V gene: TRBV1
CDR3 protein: CTSSQTKTRGASTDTQYF
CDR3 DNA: TGCACCAGCAGCCAGACAAAAACCCGGGGGGCCTCCACAGATACGCAGTATTTT

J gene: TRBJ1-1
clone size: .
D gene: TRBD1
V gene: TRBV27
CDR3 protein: CASSLDRPGNTEAFF
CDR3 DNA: TGTGCCAGCAGTTTGGACAGGCCGGGGAACACTGAAGCTTTCTTT

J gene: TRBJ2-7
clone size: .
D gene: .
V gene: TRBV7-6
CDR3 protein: CASSQWDPGVLSYEQYF
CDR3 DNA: TGTGCCAGCAGCCAGTGGGACCCAGGGGTCCTATCCTACGAGCAGTACTTC

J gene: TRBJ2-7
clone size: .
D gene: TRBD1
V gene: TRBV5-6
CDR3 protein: CASSLGTGSGEQYF
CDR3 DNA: TGTGCCAGCAGCTTGGGGACAGGGAGTGGGGAGCAGTACTTC

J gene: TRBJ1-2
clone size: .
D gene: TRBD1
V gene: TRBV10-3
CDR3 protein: CAISGQGAGYTF
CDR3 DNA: TGTGCCATCAGTGGCCAGGGGGCTGGCTACACCTTC

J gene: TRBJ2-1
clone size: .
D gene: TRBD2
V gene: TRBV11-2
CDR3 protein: CASSSTSGSFNEQFF
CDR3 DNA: TGTGCCAGCAGCTCGACTAGCGGGAGTTTCAATGAGCAGTTCTTC

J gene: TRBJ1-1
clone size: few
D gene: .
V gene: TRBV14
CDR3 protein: CASSQASTDTEAFF
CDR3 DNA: TGTGCCAGCAGCCAAGCTTCAACGGACACTGAAGCTTTCTTT

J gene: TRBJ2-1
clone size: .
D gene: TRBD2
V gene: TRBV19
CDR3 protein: CASSILAGQYNEQFF
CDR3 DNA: TGTGCCAGTAGTATTTTAGCGGGACAATACAATGAGCAGTTCTTC

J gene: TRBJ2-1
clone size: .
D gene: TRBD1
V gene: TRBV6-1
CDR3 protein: CASSELGQDSYNEQFF
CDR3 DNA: TGTGCCAGCAGTGAACTTGGACAGGACTCCTACAATGAGCAGTTCTTC

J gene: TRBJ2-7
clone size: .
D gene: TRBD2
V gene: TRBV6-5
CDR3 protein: CASSYGTTSYEQYF
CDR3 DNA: TGTGCCAGCAGTTACGGGACTACTAGCTACGAGCAGTACTTC

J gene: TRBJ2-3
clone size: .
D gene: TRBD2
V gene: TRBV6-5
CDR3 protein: CASSYAGVTDTQYF
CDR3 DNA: TGTGCCAGCAGTTACGCGGGGGTAACAGATACGCAGTATTTT

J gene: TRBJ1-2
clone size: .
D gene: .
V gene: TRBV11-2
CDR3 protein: CASRRGGHGYTF
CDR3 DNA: TGTGCCAGCAGAAGAGGCGGGCATGGCTACACCTTC

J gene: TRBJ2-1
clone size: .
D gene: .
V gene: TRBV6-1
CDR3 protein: CASSEAQDSQTNNEQFF
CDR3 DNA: TGTGCCAGCAGTGAAGCGCAGGACAGCCAAACTAACAATGAGCAGTTCTTC

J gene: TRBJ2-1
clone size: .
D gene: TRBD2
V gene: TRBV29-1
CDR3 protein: CSAALAGGGNEQFF
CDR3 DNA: TGCAGCGCCGCTCTAGCGGGAGGAGGCAATGAGCAGTTCTTC

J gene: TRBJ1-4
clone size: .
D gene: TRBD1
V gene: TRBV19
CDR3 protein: CASRHRGQGSNEKLFF
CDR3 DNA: TGTGCCAGTAGACATAGGGGACAGGGGTCTAATGAAAAACTGTTTTTT

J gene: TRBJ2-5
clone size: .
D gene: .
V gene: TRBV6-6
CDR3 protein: CASSYYREGETQYF
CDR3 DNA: TGTGCCAGCAGTTACTACAGGGAAGGAGAGACCCAGTACTTC

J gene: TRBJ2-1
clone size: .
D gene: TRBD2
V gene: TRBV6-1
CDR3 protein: CASSEAGTSGPQQFF
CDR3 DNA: TGTGCCAGCAGTGAAGCCGGGACTAGCGGGCCCCAGCAGTTCTTC

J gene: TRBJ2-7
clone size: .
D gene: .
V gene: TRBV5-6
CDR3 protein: CASSLMIGHYEQYF
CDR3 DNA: TGTGCCAGCAGCTTAATGATTGGCCACTACGAGCAGTACTTC

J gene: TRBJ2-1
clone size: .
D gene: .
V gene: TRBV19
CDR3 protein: CASSIQGMVKGNEQFF
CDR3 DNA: TGTGCCAGTAGTATTCAGGGGATGGTCAAGGGGAATGAGCAGTTCTTC

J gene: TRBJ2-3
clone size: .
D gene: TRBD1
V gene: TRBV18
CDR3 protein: CASSRGTGADTQYF
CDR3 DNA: TGTGCCAGCTCACGGGGGACAGGTGCAGATACGCAGTATTTT

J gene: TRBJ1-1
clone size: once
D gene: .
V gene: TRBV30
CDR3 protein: CAWSLQGGTEAFF
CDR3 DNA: TGTGCCTGGAGTCTCCAGGGTGGAACTGAAGCTTTCTTT

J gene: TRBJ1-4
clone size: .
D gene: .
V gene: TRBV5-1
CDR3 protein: CASSLAWQGGEKLFF
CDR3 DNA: TGCGCCAGCAGCTTGGCCTGGCAGGGAGGCGAAAAACTGTTTTTT

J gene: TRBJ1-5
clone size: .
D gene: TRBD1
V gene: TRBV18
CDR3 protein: CASSLGQDPYSNQPQHF
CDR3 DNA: TGTGCCAGCTCATTAGGACAGGACCCTTATAGCAATCAGCCCCAGCATTTT

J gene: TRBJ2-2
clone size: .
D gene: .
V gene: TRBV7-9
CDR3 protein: CASSFQENTGELFF
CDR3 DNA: TGTGCCAGCAGCTTTCAGGAGAACACCGGGGAGCTGTTTTTT

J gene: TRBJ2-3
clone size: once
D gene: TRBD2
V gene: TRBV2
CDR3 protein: CASSFDNGASGASDPDTQYF
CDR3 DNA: TGTGCCAGCAGTTTTGACAATGGGGCTAGCGGGGCCTCGGACCCGGATACGCAGTATTTT

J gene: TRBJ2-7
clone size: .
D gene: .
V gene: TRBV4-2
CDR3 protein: CASSQVGGESSYEQYF
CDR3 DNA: TGTGCCAGCAGCCAAGTAGGAGGGGAGAGCTCCTACGAGCAGTACTTC

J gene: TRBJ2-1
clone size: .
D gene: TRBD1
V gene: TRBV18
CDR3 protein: CASSPMTGDYNEQFF
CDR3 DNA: TGTGCCAGCTCACCGATGACAGGGGATTACAATGAGCAGTTCTTC

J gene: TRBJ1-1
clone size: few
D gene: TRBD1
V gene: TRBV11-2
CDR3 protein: CASSLLQRQGGNTEAFF
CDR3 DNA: TGTGCCAGCAGTTTACTACAGAGACAGGGTGGGAACACTGAAGCTTTCTTT

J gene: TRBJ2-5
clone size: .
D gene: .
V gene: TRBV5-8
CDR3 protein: CASSLRTAQETQYF
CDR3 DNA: TGTGCCAGCAGCTTACGGACAGCCCAAGAGACCCAGTACTTC

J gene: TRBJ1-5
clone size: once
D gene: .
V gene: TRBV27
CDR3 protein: CASSRWGQGQPQHF
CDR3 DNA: TGTGCCAGCAGTCGGTGGGGGCAAGGACAGCCCCAGCATTTT

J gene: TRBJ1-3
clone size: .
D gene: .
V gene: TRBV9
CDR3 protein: CASSAHWGGDGHSGNTIYF
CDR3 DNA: TGTGCCAGCAGCGCGCATTGGGGCGGGGACGGACACTCTGGAAACACCATATATTTT

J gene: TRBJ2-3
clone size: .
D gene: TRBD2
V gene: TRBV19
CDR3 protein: CASSIGSGGAYTDTQYF
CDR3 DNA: TGTGCCAGTAGTATAGGGAGCGGGGGGGCCTATACAGATACGCAGTATTTT

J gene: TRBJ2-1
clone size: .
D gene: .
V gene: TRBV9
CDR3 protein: CASSPPPSSYNEQFF
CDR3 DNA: TGTGCCAGCAGCCCCCCCCCGAGCTCCTACAATGAGCAGTTCTTC

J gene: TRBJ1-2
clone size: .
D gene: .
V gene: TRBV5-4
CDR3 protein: CASSDGQSYGYTF
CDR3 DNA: TGTGCCAGCAGCGACGGACAGAGCTATGGCTACACCTTC

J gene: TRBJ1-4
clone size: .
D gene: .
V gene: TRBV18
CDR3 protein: CASSPGRGTNEKLFF
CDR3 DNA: TGTGCCAGCTCACCAGGGCGGGGAACTAATGAAAAACTGTTTTTT

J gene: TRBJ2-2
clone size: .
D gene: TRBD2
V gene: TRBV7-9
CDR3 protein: CASQRTGGGSGELFF
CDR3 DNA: TGTGCCTCCCAGCGGACGGGAGGAGGATCCGGGGAGCTGTTTTTT